The clone carrying this T cell receptor (beta chain) is a singleton in its sample. Its cognate antigen is unknown. This record belongs to a study of OX40 agonist ivuxolimab in advanced cancers. For the study at large: Ivuxolimab, an antibody that agonizes OX40 (CD134), was administered to the patients.

Regarding the study as a whole: Among some nonresponders, normalized T-cell clonal expansion was also low. Partial responders at 0.1-3.0 mg/kg had among the lowest clonal expansion. At doses 0.1 to 3.0 mg/kg, CD4+ and CD8+ clones expanded.

Trimming removed 5 bases at V and 4 bases at J, with 24 bases between. Germline V gives CDR1 MGHRA, CDR2 YSYEKL. The CDR3 covers 17 residues. Assay used: immunoSEQ multiplex PCR; TCRdb lists only in-frame clones, some missing. In the table there are tens of thousands of clones, over 75% of which are singletons. This TCR came from an adult with an advanced solid tumor such as melanoma, head and neck, liver or kidney cancer. The chain joins TRBV4-1 to TRBJ2-7; D perhaps matches TRBD1 (6 bases). The source was CD4+ or CD8+ T cells sorted from blood, collected in a trial of the OX40 agonist ivuxolimab. CDR3 in amino acids: CASSFLTGFASPYEQYF. The CDR3 nucleotides are TGCGCCAGCAGCTTCTTAACAGGGTTCGCTAGTCCTTACGAGCAGTACTTC.